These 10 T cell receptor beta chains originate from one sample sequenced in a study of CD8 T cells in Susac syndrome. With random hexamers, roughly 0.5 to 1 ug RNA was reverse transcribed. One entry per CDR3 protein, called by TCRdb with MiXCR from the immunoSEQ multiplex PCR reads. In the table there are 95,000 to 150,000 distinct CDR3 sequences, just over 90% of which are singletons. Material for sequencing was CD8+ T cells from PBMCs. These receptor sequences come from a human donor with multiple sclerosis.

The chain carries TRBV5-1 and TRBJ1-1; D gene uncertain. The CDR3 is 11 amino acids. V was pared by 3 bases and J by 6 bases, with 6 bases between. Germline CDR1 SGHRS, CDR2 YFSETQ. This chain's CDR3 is CASSWGSEAFF. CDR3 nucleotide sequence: TGCGCCAGCAGCTGGGGTTCTGAAGCTTTCTTT.

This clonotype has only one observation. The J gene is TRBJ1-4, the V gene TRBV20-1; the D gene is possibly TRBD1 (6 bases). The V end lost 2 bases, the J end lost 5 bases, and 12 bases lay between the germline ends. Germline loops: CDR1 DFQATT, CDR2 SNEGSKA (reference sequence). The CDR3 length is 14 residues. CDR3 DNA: TGCAGTGCTAGAAGGGACACAAAAAATGAAAAACTGTTTTTT. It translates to CSARRDTKNEKLFF.

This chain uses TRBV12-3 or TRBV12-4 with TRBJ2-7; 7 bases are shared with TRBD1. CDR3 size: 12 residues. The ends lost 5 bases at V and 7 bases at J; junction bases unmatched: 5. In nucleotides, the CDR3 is TGTGCCAGCAGTACGACCAGGGGGGAGCAGTACTTC. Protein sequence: CASSTTRGEQYF.

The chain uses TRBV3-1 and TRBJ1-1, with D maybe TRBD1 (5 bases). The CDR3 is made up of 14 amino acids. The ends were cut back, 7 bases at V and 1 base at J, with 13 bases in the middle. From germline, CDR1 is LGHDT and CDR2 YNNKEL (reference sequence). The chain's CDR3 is CASTIGTENTEAFF. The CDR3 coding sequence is TGTGCCAGCACCATTGGGACTGAGAACACTGAAGCTTTCTTT.

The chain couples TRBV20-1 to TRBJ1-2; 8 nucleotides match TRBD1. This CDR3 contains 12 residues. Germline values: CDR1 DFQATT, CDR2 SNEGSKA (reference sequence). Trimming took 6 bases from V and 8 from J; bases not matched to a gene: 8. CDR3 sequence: CSAPTGVEGYTF. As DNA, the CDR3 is TGCAGTGCGCCGACAGGGGTGGAAGGCTACACCTTC.

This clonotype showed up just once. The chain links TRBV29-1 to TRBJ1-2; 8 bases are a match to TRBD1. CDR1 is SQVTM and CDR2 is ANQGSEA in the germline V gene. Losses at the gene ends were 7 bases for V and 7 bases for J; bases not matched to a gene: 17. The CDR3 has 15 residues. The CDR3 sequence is CSAPGTGVEGRGYTF. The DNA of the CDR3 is TGCAGCGCCCCGGGGACAGGCGTTGAGGGTCGTGGCTACACCTTC. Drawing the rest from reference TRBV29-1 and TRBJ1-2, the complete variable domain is SAVISQKPSRDICQRGTSLTIQCQVDSQVTMMFWYRQQPGQSLTLIATANQGSEATYESGFVIDKFPISRPNLTFSTLTVSNMSPEDSSIYLCSAPGTGVEGRGYTFGSGTRLTVV.

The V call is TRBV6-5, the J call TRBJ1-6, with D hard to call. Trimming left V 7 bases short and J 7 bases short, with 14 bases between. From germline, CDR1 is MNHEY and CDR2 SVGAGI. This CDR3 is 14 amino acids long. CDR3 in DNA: TGTGCCAGCACCCCTAGGTTTTACAATTCACCCCTCCACTTT. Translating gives CASTPRFYNSPLHF.

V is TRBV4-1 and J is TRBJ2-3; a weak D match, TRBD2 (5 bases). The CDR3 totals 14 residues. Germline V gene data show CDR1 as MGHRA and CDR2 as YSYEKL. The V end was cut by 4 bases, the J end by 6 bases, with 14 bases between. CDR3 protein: CASSPRVARDTQYF. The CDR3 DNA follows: TGCGCCAGCAGCCCCCGGGTAGCGCGGGATACGCAGTATTTT.

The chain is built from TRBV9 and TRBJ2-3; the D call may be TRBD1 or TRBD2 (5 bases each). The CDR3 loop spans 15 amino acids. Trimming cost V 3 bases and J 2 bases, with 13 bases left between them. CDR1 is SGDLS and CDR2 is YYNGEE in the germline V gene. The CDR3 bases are TGTGCCAGCAGCGGCTCCGGGACCTACACAGATACGCAGTATTTT. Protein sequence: CASSGSGTYTDTQYF.

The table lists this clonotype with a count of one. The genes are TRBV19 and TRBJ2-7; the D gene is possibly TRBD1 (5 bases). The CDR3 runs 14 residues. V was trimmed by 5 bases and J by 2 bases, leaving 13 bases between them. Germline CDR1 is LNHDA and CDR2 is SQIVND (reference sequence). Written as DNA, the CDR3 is TGTGCCAGTAGTCCAAATAGGGGTGCCTACGAGCAGTACTTC. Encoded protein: CASSPNRGAYEQYF.